The entry below describes one T cell receptor beta chain. In the original analysis: Reference gene primer amplification gave estimated nucleated cell counts. Assay: immunoSEQ multiplex PCR; the TCRdb copy retains only in-frame clones and omits some. The DNA gave D and trimming, while V, J and clone size come from that table. The sample holds some 300,000 clones, approximately 88% seen once. These data come from a study of blood T cell repertoires in COVID-19. Study background: Sources were T cells, B-cell-depleted T cells, or PBMCs; the material itself was cDNA or gDNA.

Germline lookup yields CDR1 MDHEN and CDR2 SYDVKM. The CDR3 loop spans 12 amino acids. Sequenced input: peripheral blood. The clonotype comes from a woman in her 30s who had recovered from COVID-19. This sequence joins TRBV28 and TRBJ1-5; D might be TRBD1 (6 bases). CDR3 amino acids: CVSGVINQPQHF. Written as DNA, the CDR3 is TGTGTCTCAGGGGTAATTAATCAGCCCCAGCATTTT.